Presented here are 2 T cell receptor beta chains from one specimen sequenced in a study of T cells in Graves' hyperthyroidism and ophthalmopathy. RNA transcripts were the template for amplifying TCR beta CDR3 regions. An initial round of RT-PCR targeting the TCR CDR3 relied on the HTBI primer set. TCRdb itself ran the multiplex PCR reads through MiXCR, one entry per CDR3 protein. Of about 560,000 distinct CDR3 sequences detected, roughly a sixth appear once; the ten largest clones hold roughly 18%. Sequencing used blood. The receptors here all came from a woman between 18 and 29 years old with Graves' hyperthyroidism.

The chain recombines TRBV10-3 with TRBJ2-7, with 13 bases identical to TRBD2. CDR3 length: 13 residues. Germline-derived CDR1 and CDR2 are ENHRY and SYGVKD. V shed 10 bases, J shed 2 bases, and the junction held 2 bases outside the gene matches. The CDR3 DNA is TGTGCCACGGGACTAGCGGGGACCTACGAGCAGTACTTC. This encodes CATGLAGTYEQYF.

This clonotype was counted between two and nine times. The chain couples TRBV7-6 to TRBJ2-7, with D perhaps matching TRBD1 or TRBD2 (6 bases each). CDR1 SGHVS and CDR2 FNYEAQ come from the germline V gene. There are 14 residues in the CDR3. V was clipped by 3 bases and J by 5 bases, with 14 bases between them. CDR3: CASSFLTGGDEQYF. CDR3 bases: TGTGCCAGCAGCTTTCTGACAGGAGGGGACGAGCAGTACTTC.